This T cell receptor beta chain was identified in a study of blood T cells in healthy people across ages (dated by TCRdb to 2014 to 2015). With respect to the entire study: Template switching captured roughly one uniquely barcoded TCR beta cDNA molecule per two T cells in model experiments. The study measured age-related changes in TCR beta repertoire diversity using deep sequencing normalized with unique cDNA molecular identifiers. Four age groups were formed from the donors: young (average 16 years), middle-aged (around 37), aged (about 68) and long-lived (approximately 80). Donors of different ages were randomly distributed across sequencing lanes to avoid experimental bias. Using the same blood draw, the study looked at two additional independent replicas of 1 million unique cDNA reads for two donors, one aged 18 to 30 and the other aged 80 or older.

The roughly 37 donors, aged about 6 to 95 years, were systemically healthy Caucasian individuals from Russia. Ten milliliters of peripheral blood were collected from each donor into EDTA-treated Vacutainer tubes. Ficoll-Paque density-gradient centrifugation was used to isolate PBMCs, with at least 6.5 million per sample. Trizol reagent was used to extract total RNA from the PBMCs, yielding at least 6 micrograms per sample. The percentages of naive CD45RAhigh/CD27high T cells were determined by flow cytometry on a PBMC aliquot from every donor. The junction shows trimming of 3 bases on V and 0 bases on J, and the gene matches do not reach 8 bases of it. The CDR3 goes from the cysteine to the phenylalanine over 16 residues. The CDR3 DNA has 48 bases and is translated from base 1. The germline V gene sets CDR1 to SGHTA and CDR2 to FQGNSA. The research as a whole found: Because profiling used bulk unsorted PBMCs, naive and antigen-experienced compartments could not be compared conclusively. Observed TCR beta diversity per million T cells fell roughly linearly with age, and a significant reduction was already apparent by age around 44. There was a strong correlation between observed TCR beta diversity and the percentage of naive T cells measured by flow cytometry. Estimates of total diversity based on one million sequenced T cells were regarded as lower bounds and as underestimates. Because the CMV infection status of the donors was unknown, age-related changes in expanded clonotypes may potentially have been confounded. The long-lived group showed more naive CD4+ T cells, fewer expanded clones and increased TCR diversity than the aged group, suggesting age selection.

The library was generated by 5' RACE. Instrument on record: Illumina HiSeq 2500. A second PCR of about 6 to 11 cycles was performed with a sample-barcoded 5' primer and a J-beta primer mix. A unique molecular identifier was introduced onto each TCR beta cDNA molecule by a template-switch 5' adaptor carrying 12 random nucleotides. Each sample yielded at least 3 million CDR3-containing paired-end reads. First-strand cDNA was synthesized from all RNA with the Mint cDNA synthesis kit, primed by a TRBC-specific oligonucleotide. Following uracil-DNA glycosylase treatment, all cDNA underwent a first 18-cycle PCR with the universal primers M1SS and BC2_uni_R. Processing in the source paper ran as follows. For normalization, 1 million high-quality reads were randomly selected from each sample, with every read carrying a distinct molecular identifier. Instead of being binned into consensus sequences, reads with shared molecular identifiers were discarded. MiTCR, run with a Q25 quality threshold and the strictest error-elimination algorithm, handled CDR3 identification, clonotype clustering and error correction. A nonparametric unseen species model using Euler transformation provided a lower-bound estimate of total TCR beta diversity. The raw public data were reprocessed by TCRdb itself: fastp quality trimming at Q25, MiXCR clonotype calling, in-frame beta chains only. Every CDR3 protein is listed once, alongside the most common genes and DNA of its rows. The V and J calls and clone size come from TCRdb's table, not from the authors' own analysis. In this sample the table shows about 780,000 distinct CDR3 sequences, about half of which occur a single time. Of the sample, 15% to 20% is held by the ten largest clones.

Comments on this clonotype: The clone's antigen remains unknown. No qualities accompany the bases; no much larger clone lies one base away.

The sequence was collected from a man at least 80 years old in good health. Recombination linked TRBV7-2 to TRBJ2-7; the central 7 bases match TRBD1. Specimen: blood. The CDR3 protein sequence reads: CASSLPLQGSSYEQYF. Here is the DNA: TGTGCCAGCAGCTTGCCCTTACAGGGGAGCTCCTACGAGCAGTACTTC.